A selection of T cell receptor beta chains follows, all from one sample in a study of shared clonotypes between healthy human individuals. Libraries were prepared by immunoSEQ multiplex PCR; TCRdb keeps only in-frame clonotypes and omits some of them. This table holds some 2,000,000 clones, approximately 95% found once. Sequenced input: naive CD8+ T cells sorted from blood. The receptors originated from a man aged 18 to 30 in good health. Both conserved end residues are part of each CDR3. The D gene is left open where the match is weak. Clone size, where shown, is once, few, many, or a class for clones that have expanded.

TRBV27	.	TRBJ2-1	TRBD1	TGTGCCAGCAGTCCAGGGACAGGGGCCTACAATGAGCAGTTCTTC	CASSPGTGAYNEQFF
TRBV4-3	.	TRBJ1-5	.	TGCGCCAGCAGCCAAACCCTAGGGGGGGAGGACAATCAGCCCCAGCATTTT	CASSQTLGGEDNQPQHF
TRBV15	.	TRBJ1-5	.	TGTGCCACCAGCACTTCCAGGGGAGGGGATCAGCCCCAGCATTTT	CATSTSRGGDQPQHF
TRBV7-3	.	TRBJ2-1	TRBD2	TGTGCCAGCAGCTTAGTCGGGGGGAGGAATGAGCAGTTCTTC	CASSLVGGRNEQFF
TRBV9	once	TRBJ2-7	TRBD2	TGTGCCAGCAGCGTTAGCGGGAGACACCACGAGCAGTACTTC	CASSVSGRHHEQYF
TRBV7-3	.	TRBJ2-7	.	TGTGCCAGCAGCTTCCCAGCGGCCGGGGTAAGCGAGCAGTACTTC	CASSFPAAGVSEQYF
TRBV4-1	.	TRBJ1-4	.	TGCGCCAGCAGCCAAGAACTCGGGGAAAAACTGTTTTTT	CASSQELGEKLFF
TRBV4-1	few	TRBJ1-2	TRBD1	TGCGCCAGCAGCTACACCGGGACAGGGGGCGGTGGCTACACCTTC	CASSYTGTGGGGYTF
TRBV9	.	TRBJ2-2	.	TGTGCCAGCAGCGCCTCAGCCTGGTTGGCCGGGGAGCTGTTTTTT	CASSASAWLAGELFF
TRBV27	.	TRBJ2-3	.	TGTGCCAGCAGTTCTCTCCCTATAACTAGTTCAGATACGCAGTATTTT	CASSSLPITSSDTQYF
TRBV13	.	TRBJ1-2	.	TGTGCCAGCAGCTTGACAGCCACTTATGGCTACACCTTC	CASSLTATYGYTF
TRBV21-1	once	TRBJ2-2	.	TGTGCCAGCAGCACTGCGTTACTAGCGGGATTTACTCTCAACGCGAACACCGGGGAGCTGTTTTTT	CASSTALLAGFTLNANTGELFF
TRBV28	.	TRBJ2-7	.	TGTGCCAGCAGCCCTGGGGCAGAGCTCTACGAGCAGTACTTC	CASSPGAELYEQYF
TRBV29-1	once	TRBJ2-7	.	TGCAGCGTTGAAACAGAGTCCTACGAGCAGTACTTC	CSVETESYEQYF
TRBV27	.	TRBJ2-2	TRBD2	TGTGCCAGCAATTTATTGGGACTAGGTCCCGGGGAGCTGTTTTTT	CASNLLGLGPGELFF
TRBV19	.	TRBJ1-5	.	TGTGCCAGTACCCCAGGTCAGGGTAGCAATCAGCCCCAGCATTTT	CASTPGQGSNQPQHF
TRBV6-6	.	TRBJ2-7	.	TGTGCCAGCAGTTACTCGGGGGGAAACGAGCAGTACTTC	CASSYSGGNEQYF
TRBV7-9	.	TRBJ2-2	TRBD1	TGTGCCAGCAGCCTAGGACAGGGCGACACCGGGGAGCTGTTTTTT	CASSLGQGDTGELFF
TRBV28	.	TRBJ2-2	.	TGTGCCAGCAGCTTCTACCGTCGGGACTCCAACACCGGGGAGCTGTTTTTT	CASSFYRRDSNTGELFF
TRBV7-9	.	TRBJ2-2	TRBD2	TGTGCCAGCAGCTCCGAGTTAGCGGGAAGGGGTAACGGGGAGCTGTTTTTT	CASSSELAGRGNGELFF
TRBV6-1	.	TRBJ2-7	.	TGTGCCAGCATTGAGGGATCCTACGAGCAGTACTTC	CASIEGSYEQYF
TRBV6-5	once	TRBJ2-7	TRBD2	TGTGCCAGCAGTTCGGGGCTAGCGGGGATTTACGAGCAGTACTTC	CASSSGLAGIYEQYF
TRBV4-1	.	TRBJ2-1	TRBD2	TGCGCCAGCAGCCATACTAGCGGGGGGAGAGAGCAGTTCTTC	CASSHTSGGREQFF
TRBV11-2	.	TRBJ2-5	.	TGTGCCAGCAGCTTTAACCCAGGGTGGGAGACCCAGTACTTC	CASSFNPGWETQYF
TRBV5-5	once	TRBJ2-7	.	TGTGCCAGCAGCTTGGCCGGGACCGGGGGAGAGCAGTACTTC	CASSLAGTGGEQYF
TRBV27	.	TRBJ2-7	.	TGTGCCAGCAGTTCCTATGGGGGTGGGGGCTACGAGCAGTACTTC	CASSSYGGGGYEQYF
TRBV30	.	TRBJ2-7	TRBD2	TGTGCCTGGAGTCTAGCGGCCTCCTACGAGCAGTACTTC	CAWSLAASYEQYF
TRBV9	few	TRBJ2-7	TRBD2	TGTGCCAGCAGCGTGGGACTAGCGGGGTACGAGCAGTACTTC	CASSVGLAGYEQYF
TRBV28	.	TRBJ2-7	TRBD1	TGTGCCAGCAGTCCTGGACAGGGCTACGAGCAGTACTTC	CASSPGQGYEQYF
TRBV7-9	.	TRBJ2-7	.	TGTGCCAGCAGCTTAGGGTTTGGGGAGCAGTACTTC	CASSLGFGEQYF
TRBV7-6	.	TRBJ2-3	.	TGTGCCAGCAGCTTAGTTCCTCTCACAGATACGCAGTATTTT	CASSLVPLTDTQYF
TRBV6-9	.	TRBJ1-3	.	TGTGCCAGCAGTTACCCCCCGGGACACCTAATCAACTCTGGAAACACCATATATTTT	CASSYPPGHLINSGNTIYF
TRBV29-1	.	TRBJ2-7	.	TGCAGCGTTGAAGATGGATTTTCCTACGAGCAGTACTTC	CSVEDGFSYEQYF
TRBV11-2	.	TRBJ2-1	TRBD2	TGTGCCAGCAGCTTAATAGGAAACGGGGGGGAGTTTTTTAATGAGCAGTTCTTC	CASSLIGNGGEFFNEQFF
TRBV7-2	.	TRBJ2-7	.	TGTGCCAGCAGCTCATCCCTAGGGGTCTACGAGCAGTACTTC	CASSSSLGVYEQYF
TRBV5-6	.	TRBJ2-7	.	TGTGCCAGCAGCTCCTTTGCGAGTACCTACGAGCAGTACTTC	CASSSFASTYEQYF
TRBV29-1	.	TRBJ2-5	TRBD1	TGCAGCACCTGGACAGGGGAAGAGACCCAGTACTTC	CSTWTGEETQYF
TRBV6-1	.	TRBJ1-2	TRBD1	TGTGCCAGCAGTGCTAGGACAGGCCTGCTTAACTATGGCTACACCTTC	CASSARTGLLNYGYTF
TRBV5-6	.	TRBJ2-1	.	TGTGCCAGCAGCCAGGGACCGGACAATGAGCAGTTCTTC	CASSQGPDNEQFF
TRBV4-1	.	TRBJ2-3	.	TGCGCCAGCAGCCAAGAGGGGGGGCTGAGCACAGATACGCAGTATTTT	CASSQEGGLSTDTQYF
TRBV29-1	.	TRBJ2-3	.	TGCAGCGTTGAACCCGAGTTGGCGACAGATACGCAGTATTTT	CSVEPELATDTQYF
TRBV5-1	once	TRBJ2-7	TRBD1	TGCGCCAGCAGCTTGTCCCTCGGACAGGACGAGCAGTACTTC	CASSLSLGQDEQYF
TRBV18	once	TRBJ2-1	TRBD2	TGTGCCAGCTCACCCCGAACTAGCGGTCGTGGCCCAAATGAGCAGTTCTTC	CASSPRTSGRGPNEQFF
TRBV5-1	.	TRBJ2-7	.	TGCGCCAGCAGCTTTGACGGCACCTACGAGCAGTACTTC	CASSFDGTYEQYF
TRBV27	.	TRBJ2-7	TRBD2	TGTGCCAGCACCCCTATCGGGACTAGCGGGGTACCCTCCACGAGCGAGCAGTACTTC	CASTPIGTSGVPSTSEQYF
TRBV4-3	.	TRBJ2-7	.	TGCGCCAGCAGCCCCCGCGGGGCAGGGGGGAGCTACGAGCAGTACTTC	CASSPRGAGGSYEQYF
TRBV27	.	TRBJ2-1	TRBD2	TGTGCCAGCAGTTCTATACGACTAGCGGGGATCAATGAGCAGTTCTTC	CASSSIRLAGINEQFF
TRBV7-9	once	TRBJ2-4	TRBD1	TGTGCCAGCAGCCCTAGGGGGACAGGGGTCAAAAACATTCAGTACTTC	CASSPRGTGVKNIQYF
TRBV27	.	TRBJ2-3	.	TGTGCCAGCAGTTCGATCCCCCAGGCTCCCACAGATACGCAGTATTTT	CASSSIPQAPTDTQYF
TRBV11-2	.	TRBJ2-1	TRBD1	TGTGCCAGCGGGGCCAAGGGACAGGGAAGGAATGAGCAGTTCTTC	CASGAKGQGRNEQFF
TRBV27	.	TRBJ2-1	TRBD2	TGTGCCAGCTTGGCGGGAGCTGAGCAGTTCTTC	CASLAGAEQFF
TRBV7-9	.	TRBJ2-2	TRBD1	TGTGCCAGCAGCTCCTCCGGGACAGCGACCGGGGAGCTGTTTTTT	CASSSSGTATGELFF
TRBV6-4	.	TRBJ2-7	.	TGTGCCAGCAGTGAGCGGGACAGATTCTACGAGCAGTACTTC	CASSERDRFYEQYF